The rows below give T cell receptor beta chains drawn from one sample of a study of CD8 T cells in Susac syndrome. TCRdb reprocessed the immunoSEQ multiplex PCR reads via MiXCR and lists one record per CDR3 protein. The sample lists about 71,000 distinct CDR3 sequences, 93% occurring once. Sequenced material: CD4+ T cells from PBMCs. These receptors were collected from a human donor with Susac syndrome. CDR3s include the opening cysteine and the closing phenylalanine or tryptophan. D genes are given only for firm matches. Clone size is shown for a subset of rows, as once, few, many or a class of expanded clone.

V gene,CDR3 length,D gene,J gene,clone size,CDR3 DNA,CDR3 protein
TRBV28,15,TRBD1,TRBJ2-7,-,TGTGCCAGCAGCGCGACAGGGCCAACGAAATACGAGCAGTACTTC,CASSATGPTKYEQYF
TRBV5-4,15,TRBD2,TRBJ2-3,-,TGTGCCAGCAGCTTGGGACTAGCCACCACAGATACGCAGTATTTT,CASSLGLATTDTQYF
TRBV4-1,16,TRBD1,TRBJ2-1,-,TGCGCCAGCAGCCAATTACAGGGGACCTCCTACAATGAGCAGTTCTTC,CASSQLQGTSYNEQFF
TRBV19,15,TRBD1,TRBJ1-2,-,TGTGCCAGTAGTTCCCGCGACAGGGGTAACTATGGCTACACCTTC,CASSSRDRGNYGYTF
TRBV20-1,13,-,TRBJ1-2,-,TGCAGTGCCGGTCATGGAGGGGCGGGCGGCTACACCTTC,CSAGHGGAGGYTF
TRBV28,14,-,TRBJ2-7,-,TGTGCCAGCAGTTTGTTACAGGAAGCCTACGAGCAGTACTTC,CASSLLQEAYEQYF
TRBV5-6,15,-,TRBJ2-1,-,TGTGCCAGCAGCCCCCGGGGTAGCGCGTACAATGAGCAGTTCTTC,CASSPRGSAYNEQFF
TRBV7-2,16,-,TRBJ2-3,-,TGTGCCAGCAGCTTAGGACTTCTCCTCCGCACAGATACGCAGTATTTT,CASSLGLLLRTDTQYF
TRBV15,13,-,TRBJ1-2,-,TGTGCCACCAGCTTGGGAATCGGTCATGGCTACACCTTC,CATSLGIGHGYTF
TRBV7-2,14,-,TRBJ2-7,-,TGTGCCAGCAGCTTAGCGGGGGGCTCCTACGAGCAGTACTTC,CASSLAGGSYEQYF
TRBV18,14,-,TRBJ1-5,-,TGTGCCAGCTCGCCGACAGAGAGCAATCAGCCCCAGCATTTT,CASSPTESNQPQHF
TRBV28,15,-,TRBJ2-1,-,TGTGCCAGCAGTTTTGTGTCAGAGAGATACAATGAGCAGTTCTTC,CASSFVSERYNEQFF
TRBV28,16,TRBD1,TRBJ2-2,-,TGTGCCAGCCGTTTCTCCGGGACAGAAAACACCGGGGAGCTGTTTTTT,CASRFSGTENTGELFF
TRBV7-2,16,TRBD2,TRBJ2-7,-,TGTGCCAGCAGCTTAGACGGCGGGGGGACCTCCTACGAGCAGTACTTC,CASSLDGGGTSYEQYF
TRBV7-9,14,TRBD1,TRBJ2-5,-,TGTGCCAGCAGCTTGCTCAGGGGGAAAGAGACCCAGTACTTC,CASSLLRGKETQYF
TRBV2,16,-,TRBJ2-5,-,TGTGCCAGCAGTGACCGCGGGGGCCTACAAGGAGAGACCCAGTACTTC,CASSDRGGLQGETQYF
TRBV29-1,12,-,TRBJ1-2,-,TGCAGCGTATCAATTCTCCCTGGGGGGCACACCTTC,CSVSILPGGHTF
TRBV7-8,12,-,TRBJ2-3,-,TGTGCCAGCAGCCAAAGCACAGATACGCAGTATTTT,CASSQSTDTQYF
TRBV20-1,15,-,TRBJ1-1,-,TGCAGCGAACAAAAGAATCAGGGGTTGAACACTGAAGCTTTCTTT,CSEQKNQGLNTEAFF
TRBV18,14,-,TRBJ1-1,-,TGTGCCAGCTCACCAACGGATGGGAACACTGAAGCTTTCTTT,CASSPTDGNTEAFF
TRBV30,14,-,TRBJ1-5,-,TGTGCCTGGAGTGTAGTCAGGAGCAATCAGCCCCAGCATTTT,CAWSVVRSNQPQHF
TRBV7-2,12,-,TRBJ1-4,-,TGTGCCAGCAGCTTAGAGCCGGGGAAACTGTTTTTT,CASSLEPGKLFF
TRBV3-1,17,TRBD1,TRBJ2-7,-,TGTGCCAGCAGCCAAGTGAGGGACAGGGGACCTACCTACGAGCAGTACTTC,CASSQVRDRGPTYEQYF
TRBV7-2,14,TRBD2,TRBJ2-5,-,TGTGCCAGCAGCCCGTCGCGGGGGAGGGAGACCCAGTACTTC,CASSPSRGRETQYF
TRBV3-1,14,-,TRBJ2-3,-,TGTGCCAGCAGCCAACCTCAACAGGGGGGGACGCAGTATTTT,CASSQPQQGGTQYF
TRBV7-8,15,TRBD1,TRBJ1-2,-,TGTGCCAGCAGCTTTTCGTCAGGGGGGAACTATGGCTACACCTTC,CASSFSSGGNYGYTF
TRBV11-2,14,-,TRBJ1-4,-,TGTGCCAGCAGCTTAGCAGGGCATAATGAAAAACTGTTTTTT,CASSLAGHNEKLFF
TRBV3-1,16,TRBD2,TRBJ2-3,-,TGTGCCAGCAGCCACCGACTAGCGGGGGGGTTAGATACGCAGTATTTT,CASSHRLAGGLDTQYF
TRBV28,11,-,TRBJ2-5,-,TGTGCCAGCTCCTGGGCAGAGACCCAGTACTTC,CASSWAETQYF
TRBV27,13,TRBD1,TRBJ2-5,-,TGTGCCAGCAGCCGGGACAGGGAAGAGACCCAGTACTTC,CASSRDREETQYF
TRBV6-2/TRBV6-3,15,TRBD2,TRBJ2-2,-,TGTGCCAGCACCCGCGGGACTATAAACACCGGGGAGCTGTTTTTT,CASTRGTINTGELFF
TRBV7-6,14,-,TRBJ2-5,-,TGTGCCAGCACTCGTCCAGGGCCAGGGGAGACCCAGTACTTC,CASTRPGPGETQYF
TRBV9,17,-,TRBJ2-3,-,TGTGCCAGCAGCGTCGAAGGACAGAGGGGGACCACAGATACGCAGTATTTT,CASSVEGQRGTTDTQYF
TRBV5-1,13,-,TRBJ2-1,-,TGCGCCAGCAGCTTGGTCAGAAACAATGAGCAGTTCTTC,CASSLVRNNEQFF
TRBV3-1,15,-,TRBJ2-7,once,TGTGCCAGCAGCCAAATCTACGGTGCTCCCTACGAGCAGTACTTC,CASSQIYGAPYEQYF
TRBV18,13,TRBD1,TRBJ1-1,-,TGTGCCGGAACAGGGGGCGCCGGAGGTGAAGCTTTCTTT,CAGTGGAGGEAFF
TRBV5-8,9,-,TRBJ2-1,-,TGTGCCAGCAGTTTTAAGCAGTTCTTC,CASSFKQFF
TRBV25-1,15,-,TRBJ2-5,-,TGTGCCAGCAGTGGAGGGGCGCTTGGTATAGCGACCCAGTACTTC,CASSGGALGIATQYF
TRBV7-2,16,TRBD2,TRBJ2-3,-,TGTGCCAGCTCTACTAGCGGAACCTCTAGCACAGATACGCAGTATTTT,CASSTSGTSSTDTQYF
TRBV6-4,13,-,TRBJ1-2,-,TGTGCCAGCAGTGATAGACTGGGCTATGGCTACACCTTC,CASSDRLGYGYTF
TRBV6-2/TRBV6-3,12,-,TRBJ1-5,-,TGTGCCAGCAGTGCCAGGGGTCAGCCCCAGCATTTT,CASSARGQPQHF
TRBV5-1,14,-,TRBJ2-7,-,TGCGCCAGCAGCTTGGGACACGAGACCCCCGAGCAGTACTTC,CASSLGHETPEQYF
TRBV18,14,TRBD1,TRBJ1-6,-,TGTGCCAGCTCATCCGGGACAGATAATTCACCCCTCCACTTT,CASSSGTDNSPLHF
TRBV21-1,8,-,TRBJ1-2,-,TGTGCCAGCATCTTCTACACCTTC,CASIFYTF
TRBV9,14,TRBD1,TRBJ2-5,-,TGTGCCAGTTCGGAAACAGGGGTACGCGAGAACCAGTACTTC,CASSETGVRENQYF
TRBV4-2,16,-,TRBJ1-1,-,TGTGCCAGCAGCCAAGATCGGGCGGGGAAGAGCACTGAAGCTTTCTTT,CASSQDRAGKSTEAFF
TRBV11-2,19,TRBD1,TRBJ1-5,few,TGTGCCAGCAGCTTTTGGGACAGATCAGGGGGGCCTAGCAATCAGCCCCAGCATTTT,CASSFWDRSGGPSNQPQHF
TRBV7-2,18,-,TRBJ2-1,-,TGTGCCAGCAGCCTCAACCCCCTCGGGGCCCAGTCCTACAATGAGCAGTTCTTC,CASSLNPLGAQSYNEQFF
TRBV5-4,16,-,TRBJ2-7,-,TGTGCCAGCAGCTTGAGTGGAATCAGACAGCCGTACGAGCAGTACTTC,CASSLSGIRQPYEQYF
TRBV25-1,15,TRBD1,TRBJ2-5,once,TGTGCCAGCAGTGATCCCGGGACAGGGTTGGAGACCCAGTACTTC,CASSDPGTGLETQYF
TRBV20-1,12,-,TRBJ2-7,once,TGCAGTGCAGTAAAGGGAGGACGCGAGCAGTACTTC,CSAVKGGREQYF
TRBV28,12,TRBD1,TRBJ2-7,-,TGTGCCAGCAGCTACGACAGGGTCGGGCAGTACTTC,CASSYDRVGQYF
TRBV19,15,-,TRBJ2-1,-,TGTGCCAGTAGTGGCAGGGTTTCCTCCTACAATGAGCAGTTCTTC,CASSGRVSSYNEQFF
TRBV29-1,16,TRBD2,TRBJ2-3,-,TGCAGCGTTGAACAAGCGGGGGCCGGTAGCACAGATACGCAGTATTTT,CSVEQAGAGSTDTQYF
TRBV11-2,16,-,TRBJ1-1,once,TGTGCCAGCAGCTTAGATTGGGGGGTGATGAACACTGAAGCTTTCTTT,CASSLDWGVMNTEAFF
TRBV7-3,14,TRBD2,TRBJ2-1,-,TGTGCCAGCAGCTTACTAGCGGGGTCCAATGAGCAGTTCTTC,CASSLLAGSNEQFF
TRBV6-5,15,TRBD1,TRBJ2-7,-,TGTGCCAGCAATCAGGACAGGGAGAGTCCCTACGAGCAGTACTTC,CASNQDRESPYEQYF
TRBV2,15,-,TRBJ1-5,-,TGTGCCAGCAGTGATAGGGGGTATAGCAATCAGCCCCAGCATTTT,CASSDRGYSNQPQHF